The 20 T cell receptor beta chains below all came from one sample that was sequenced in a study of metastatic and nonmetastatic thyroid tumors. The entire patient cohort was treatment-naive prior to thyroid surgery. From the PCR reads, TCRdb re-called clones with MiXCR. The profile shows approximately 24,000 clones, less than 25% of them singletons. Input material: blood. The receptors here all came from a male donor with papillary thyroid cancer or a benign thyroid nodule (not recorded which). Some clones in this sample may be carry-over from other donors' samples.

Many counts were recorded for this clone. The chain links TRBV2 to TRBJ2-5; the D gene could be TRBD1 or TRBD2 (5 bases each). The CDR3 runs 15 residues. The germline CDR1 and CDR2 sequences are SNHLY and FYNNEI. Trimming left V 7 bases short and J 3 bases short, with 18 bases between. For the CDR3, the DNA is TGTGCCAGCATCTTGTCAGGGCTAGCAAAAGAGACCCAGTACTTC. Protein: CASILSGLAKETQYF.

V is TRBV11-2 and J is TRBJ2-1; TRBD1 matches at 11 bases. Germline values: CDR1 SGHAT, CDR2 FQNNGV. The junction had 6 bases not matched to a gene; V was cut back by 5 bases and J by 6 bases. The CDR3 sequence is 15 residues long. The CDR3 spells CASSARGQGVNEQFF. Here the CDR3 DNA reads TGTGCCAGCAGCGCACGGGGACAGGGGGTCAATGAGCAGTTCTTC.

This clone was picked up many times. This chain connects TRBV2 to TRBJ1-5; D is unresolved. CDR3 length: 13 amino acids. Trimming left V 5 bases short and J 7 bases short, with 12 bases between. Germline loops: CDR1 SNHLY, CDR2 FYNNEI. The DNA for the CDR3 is TGTGCCAGCAGTCCAGTTACGGGACAGCCCCAGCATTTT. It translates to CASSPVTGQPQHF. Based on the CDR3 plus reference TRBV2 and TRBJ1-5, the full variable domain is EPEVTQTPSHQVTQMGQEVILRCVPISNHLYFYWYRQILGQKVEFLVSFYNNEISEKSEIFDDQFSVERPDGSNFTLKIRSTKLEDSAMYFCASSPVTGQPQHFGDGTRLSIL.

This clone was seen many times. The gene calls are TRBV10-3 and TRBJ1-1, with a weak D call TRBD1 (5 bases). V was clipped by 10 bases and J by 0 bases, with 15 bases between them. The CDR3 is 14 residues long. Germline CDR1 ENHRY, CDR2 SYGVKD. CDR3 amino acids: CATRTGQMNTEAFF. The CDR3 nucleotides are TGTGCCACGAGGACGGGGCAAATGAACACTGAAGCTTTCTTT.

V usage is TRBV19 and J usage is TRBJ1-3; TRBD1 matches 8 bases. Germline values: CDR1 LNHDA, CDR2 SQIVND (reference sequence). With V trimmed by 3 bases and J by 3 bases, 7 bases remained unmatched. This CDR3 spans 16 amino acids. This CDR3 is CASSMTRGRGGNTIYF. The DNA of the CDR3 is TGTGCCAGTAGTATGACCAGGGGGCGCGGTGGAAACACCATATATTTT.

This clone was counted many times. The CDR3 spells CASSYLGRGYGSPLHF. The CDR3 DNA follows: TGTGCCAGCAGTTACCTTGGCAGGGGTTATGGTTCACCCCTCCACTTT. The chain links TRBV6-6 to TRBJ1-6; D might be TRBD1 (6 bases). Per the germline V gene, CDR1 is MNHNY and CDR2 is SVGAGI (reference sequence). The CDR3 contains 16 residues. Trimming took 2 bases from V and 9 from J, leaving 17 bases between them.

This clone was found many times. The CDR3 protein is CASSYSAGYAYEQYF. Written as DNA, the CDR3 is TGTGCCAGCAGTTACTCGGCCGGGTACGCCTACGAGCAGTACTTC. The J gene is TRBJ2-7, the V gene TRBV6-2 or TRBV6-3; D unclear. From germline, CDR1 is MNHEY and CDR2 SVGEGT. Trimming removed 0 bases at V and 2 bases at J, with 11 bases between. The CDR3 is 15 residues long.

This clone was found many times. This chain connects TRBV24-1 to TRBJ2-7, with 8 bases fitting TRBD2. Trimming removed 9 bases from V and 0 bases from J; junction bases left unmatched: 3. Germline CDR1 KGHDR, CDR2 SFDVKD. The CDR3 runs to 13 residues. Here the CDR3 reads CATQSGSSYEQYF. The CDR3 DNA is TGTGCCACCCAAAGCGGGAGCTCCTACGAGCAGTACTTC.

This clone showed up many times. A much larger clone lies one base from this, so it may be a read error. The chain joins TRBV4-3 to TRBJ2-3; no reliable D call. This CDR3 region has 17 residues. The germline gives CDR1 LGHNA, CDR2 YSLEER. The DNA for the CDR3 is TGCGCCGGCAGCCAGGCCCATGCTCCGATTCCCCGAAATACGCAGTATTTT. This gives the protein CAGSQAHAPIPRNTQYF.

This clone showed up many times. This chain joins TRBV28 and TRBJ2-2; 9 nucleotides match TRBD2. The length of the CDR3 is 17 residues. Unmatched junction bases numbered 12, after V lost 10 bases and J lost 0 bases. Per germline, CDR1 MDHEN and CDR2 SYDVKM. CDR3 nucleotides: TGTGCCACCCCCCAAGGAGCGGGGGGAACGAACACCGGGGAGCTGTTTTTT. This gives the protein CATPQGAGGTNTGELFF. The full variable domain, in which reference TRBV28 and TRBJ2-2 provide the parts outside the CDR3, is DVKVTQSSRYLVKRTGEKVFLECVQDMDHENMFWYRQDPGLGLRLIYFSYDVKMKEKGDIPEGYSVSREKKERFSLILESASTNQTSMYLCATPQGAGGTNTGELFFGEGSRLTVL.

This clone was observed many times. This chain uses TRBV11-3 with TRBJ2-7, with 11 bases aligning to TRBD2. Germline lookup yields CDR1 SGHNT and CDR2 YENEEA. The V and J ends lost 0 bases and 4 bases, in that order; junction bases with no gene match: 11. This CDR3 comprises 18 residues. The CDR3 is CASSLEGSGRASDYEQYF. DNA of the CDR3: TGTGCCAGCAGCTTAGAGGGTAGCGGGAGGGCCTCAGATTACGAGCAGTACTTC.

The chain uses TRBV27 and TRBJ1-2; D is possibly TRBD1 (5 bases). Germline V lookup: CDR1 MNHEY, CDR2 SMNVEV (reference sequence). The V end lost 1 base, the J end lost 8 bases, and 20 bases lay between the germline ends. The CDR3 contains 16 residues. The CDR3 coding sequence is TGTGCCAGCAGTTTATTTGGCCAGGGCGGTAGTAAGGGCTACACCTTC. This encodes CASSLFGQGGSKGYTF.

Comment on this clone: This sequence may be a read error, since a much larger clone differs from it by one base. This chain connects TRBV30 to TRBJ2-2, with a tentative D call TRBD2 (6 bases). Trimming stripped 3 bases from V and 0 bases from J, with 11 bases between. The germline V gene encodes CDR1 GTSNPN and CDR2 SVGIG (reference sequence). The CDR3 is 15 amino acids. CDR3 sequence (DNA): TGTGCCTGGAGGACTAGATCCTCGAACACCGGGGAGCTGTTTTTT. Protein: CAWRTRSSNTGELFF.

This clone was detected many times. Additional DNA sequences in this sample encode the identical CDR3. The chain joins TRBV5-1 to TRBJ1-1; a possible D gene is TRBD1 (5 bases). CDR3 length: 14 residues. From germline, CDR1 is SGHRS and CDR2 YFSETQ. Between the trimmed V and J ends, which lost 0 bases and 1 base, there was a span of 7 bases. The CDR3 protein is CASSLEGRNTEAFF. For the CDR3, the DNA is TGCGCCAGCAGCTTGGAGGGGAGGAACACTGAAGCTTTCTTT.

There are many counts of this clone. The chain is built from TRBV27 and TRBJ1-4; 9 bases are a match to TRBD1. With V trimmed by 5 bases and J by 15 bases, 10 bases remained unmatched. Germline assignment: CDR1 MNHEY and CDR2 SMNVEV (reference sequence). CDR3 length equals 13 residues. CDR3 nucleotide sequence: TGTGCCAGCAGTCGGACAGGGGCGGGTGGGATGTTTTTT. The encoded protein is CASSRTGAGGMFF.

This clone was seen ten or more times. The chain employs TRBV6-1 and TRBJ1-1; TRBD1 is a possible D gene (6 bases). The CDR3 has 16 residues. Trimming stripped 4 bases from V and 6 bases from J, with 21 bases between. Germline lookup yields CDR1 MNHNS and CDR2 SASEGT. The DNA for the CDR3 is TGTGCCAGCAGTGCGGCGTGGGGGCCCTACAGCGCTGAAGCTTTCTTT. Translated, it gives CASSAAWGPYSAEAFF.

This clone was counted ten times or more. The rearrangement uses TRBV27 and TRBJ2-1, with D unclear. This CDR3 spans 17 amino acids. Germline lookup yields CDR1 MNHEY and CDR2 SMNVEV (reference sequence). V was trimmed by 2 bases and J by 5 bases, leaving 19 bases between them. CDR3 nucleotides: TGTGCCAGCAGTTTAGGGGTCGGCTACCCGGCTAACAATGAGCAGTTCTTC. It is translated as CASSLGVGYPANNEQFF.

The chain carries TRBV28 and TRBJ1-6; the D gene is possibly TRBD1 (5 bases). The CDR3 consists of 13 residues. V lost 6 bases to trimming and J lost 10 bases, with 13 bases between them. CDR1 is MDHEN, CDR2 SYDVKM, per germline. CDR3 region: CASRQVEKSPLHF. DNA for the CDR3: TGTGCCAGCAGACAGGTGGAGAAATCACCCCTCCACTTT.

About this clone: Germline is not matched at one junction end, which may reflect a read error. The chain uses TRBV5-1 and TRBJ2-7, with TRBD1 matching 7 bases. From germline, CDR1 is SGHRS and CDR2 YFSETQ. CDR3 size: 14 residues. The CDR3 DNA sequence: TGCGCCGGCAGCTTTACGGGACAGCAATACGAGCAATACTTC. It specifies CAGSFTGQQYEQYF.

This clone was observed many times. The CDR3 region is CASSQPSSYNEQFF. The CDR3 DNA reads as TGTGCCAGCAGCCAGCCGAGCTCCTACAATGAGCAGTTCTTC. The chain is built from TRBV11-1 and TRBJ2-1; D not certain. Germline CDR1 SGHAT, CDR2 FQDESV (reference sequence). This CDR3 has 14 residues. Trimming removed 5 bases at V and 0 bases at J, with 8 bases between.